This T cell receptor (beta chain) was found in a study of post-analysis software for immune sequencing data. On the study more broadly: Included among the disease courses, which were recorded for the cohort, were relapsing-remitting, secondary progressive and progressive-relapsing multiple sclerosis. Study-level points and caveats: In patients, TRBV5-6, TRBV5-1 and TRBV20-1 belonged to five TRBV segments found more frequently than in controls.

This CDR3 has 14 residues. Germline loops: CDR1 SGHRS, CDR2 YFSETQ. The V end was cut by 0 bases, the J end by 0 bases, with 6 bases between. Incorporated into the TCR beta cDNA libraries were unique molecular identifiers, which served to reduce PCR and sequencing biases. Each CDR3 protein is one row after TCRdb ran MiXCR on the PCR reads. Seen here are hundreds of thousands of distinct CDR3 sequences, roughly 27% observed once, and the top ten hold under 0.7%. Concerning this clonotype itself: Its antigen remains unidentified.

This sequence was found in a girl aged 10 to 17 with multiple sclerosis. Sequencing was done on a sample of blood. The rearrangement joins TRBV5-1 to TRBJ1-1, with D hard to call. In DNA form, the CDR3 reads TGCGCCAGCAGCTTGGTACAAATGAACACTGAAGCTTTCTTT. This translates into CASSLVQMNTEAFF.